This T cell receptor (beta chain) was identified during a study of blood T cells in healthy people across ages. The V end lost 4 bases, the J end lost 8 bases, and 14 bases lay between the germline ends. Per the germline V gene, CDR1 is SGHNT and CDR2 is YYREEE (reference sequence). The CDR3 sequence is 13 residues long. Primers used in a second PCR of roughly 7 to 11 cycles were a sample-barcoded 5' primer and a J-beta primer mix. TCRdb reprocessed the 5' RACE reads with MiXCR, giving one entry per CDR3 protein. The sample has 850,000 to 950,000 distinct CDR3 sequences; about 30% are singletons. Input material: blood. The sequence came from a woman of 80 years or more in good health. The chain is built from TRBV5-4 and TRBJ2-3; tentatively, D is TRBD1 (6 bases). In nucleotides, the CDR3 is TGTGCCAGCAGCACGGACAGCCTAGGTACGCAGTATTTT. It is translated as CASSTDSLGTQYF.